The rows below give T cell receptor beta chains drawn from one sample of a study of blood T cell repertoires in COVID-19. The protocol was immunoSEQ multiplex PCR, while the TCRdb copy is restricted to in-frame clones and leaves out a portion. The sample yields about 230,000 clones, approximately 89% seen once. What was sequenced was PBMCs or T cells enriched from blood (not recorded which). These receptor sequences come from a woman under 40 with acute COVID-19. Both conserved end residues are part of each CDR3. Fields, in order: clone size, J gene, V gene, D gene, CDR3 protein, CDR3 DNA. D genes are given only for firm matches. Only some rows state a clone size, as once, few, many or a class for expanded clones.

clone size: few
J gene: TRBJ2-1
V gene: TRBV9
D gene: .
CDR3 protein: CASSVGVRGNEQFF
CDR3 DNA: TGTGCCAGCAGCGTAGGGGTTCGGGGGAATGAGCAGTTCTTC

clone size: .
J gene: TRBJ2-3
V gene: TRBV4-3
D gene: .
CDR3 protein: CASSRQGRGRGNTDTQYF
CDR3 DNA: TGCGCCAGCAGCCGCCAAGGCAGAGGCAGGGGAAACACAGATACGCAGTATTTT

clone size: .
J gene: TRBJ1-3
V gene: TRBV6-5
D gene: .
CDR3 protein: CASTDSSGNTIYF
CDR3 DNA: TGTGCCAGCACCGACAGCTCTGGAAACACCATATATTTT

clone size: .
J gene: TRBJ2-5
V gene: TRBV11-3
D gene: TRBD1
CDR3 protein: CASSPGQGRGQETQYF
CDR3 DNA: TGTGCCAGCAGTCCCGGACAGGGACGTGGGCAAGAGACCCAGTACTTC

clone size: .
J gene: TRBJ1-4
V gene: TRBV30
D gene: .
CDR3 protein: CAWSPPPRGEKLFF
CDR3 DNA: TGTGCCTGGAGTCCCCCGCCACGAGGAGAAAAACTGTTTTTT

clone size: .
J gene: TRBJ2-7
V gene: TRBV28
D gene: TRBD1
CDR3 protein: CASSPQGALTYEQYF
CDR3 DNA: TGTGCCAGCAGCCCACAGGGGGCCCTAACCTACGAGCAGTACTTC

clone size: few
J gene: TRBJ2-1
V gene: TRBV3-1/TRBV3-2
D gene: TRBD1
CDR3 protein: CASSTPLGQLWDEQFF
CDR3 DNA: TGTGCCAGCAGCACACCCCTGGGACAGCTTTGGGATGAGCAGTTCTTC

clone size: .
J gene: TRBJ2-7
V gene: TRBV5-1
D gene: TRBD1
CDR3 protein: CASSSAGGSLSYEQYF
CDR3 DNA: TGCGCCAGCAGCTCGGCAGGGGGTTCGCTATCCTACGAGCAGTACTTC

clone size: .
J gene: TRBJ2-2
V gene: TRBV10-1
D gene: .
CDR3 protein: CASSGKGTGELFF
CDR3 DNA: TGCGCCAGCAGTGGAAAGGGGACCGGGGAGCTGTTTTTT

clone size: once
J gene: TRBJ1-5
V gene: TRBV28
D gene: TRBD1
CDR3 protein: CASRQLRDRGQPQHF
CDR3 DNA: TGTGCCAGCAGACAACTCCGGGACAGGGGTCAGCCCCAGCATTTT

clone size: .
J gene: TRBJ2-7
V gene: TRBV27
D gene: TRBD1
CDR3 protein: CASSTIPGQGVYEQYF
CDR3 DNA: TGTGCCAGCAGTACCATCCCGGGACAGGGGGTTTACGAGCAGTACTTC

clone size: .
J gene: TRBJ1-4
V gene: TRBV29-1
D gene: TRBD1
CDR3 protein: CSVGTGAVEKLFF
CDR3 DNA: TGCAGCGTTGGCACAGGGGCGGTCGAAAAACTGTTTTTT

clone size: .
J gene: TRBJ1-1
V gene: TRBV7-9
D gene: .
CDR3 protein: CASSFQGGLVTEAFF
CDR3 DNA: TGTGCCAGCAGTTTTCAGGGTGGATTGGTCACTGAAGCTTTCTTT

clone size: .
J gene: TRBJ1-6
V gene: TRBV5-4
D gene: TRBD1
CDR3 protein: CASSPEGARNSPLHF
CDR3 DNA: TGTGCCAGCAGCCCCGAGGGGGCGCGAAATTCACCCCTCCACTTT

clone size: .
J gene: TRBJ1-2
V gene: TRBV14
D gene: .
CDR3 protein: CASSQGGHFNGYTF
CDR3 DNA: TGTGCCAGCAGCCAAGGGGGACACTTCAATGGCTACACCTTC

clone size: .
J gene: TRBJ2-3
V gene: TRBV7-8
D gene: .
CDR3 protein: CASSLLTGGGSDTQYF
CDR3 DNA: TGTGCCAGCAGCTTACTTACAGGGGGAGGGTCAGATACGCAGTATTTT

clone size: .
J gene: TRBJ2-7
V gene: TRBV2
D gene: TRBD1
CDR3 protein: CASSESGQGGEQYF
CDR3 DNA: TGTGCCAGCAGTGAAAGCGGACAGGGGGGCGAGCAGTACTTC

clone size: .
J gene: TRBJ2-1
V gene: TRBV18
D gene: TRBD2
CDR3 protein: CASSLVGGSDNEQFF
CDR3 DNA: TGTGCCAGCTCACTGGTGGGGGGGTCTGACAATGAGCAGTTCTTC

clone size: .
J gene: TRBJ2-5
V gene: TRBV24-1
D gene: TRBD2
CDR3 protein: CATSDVRTSGGQETQYF
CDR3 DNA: TGTGCCACCAGTGATGTTAGGACTAGCGGGGGGCAAGAGACCCAGTACTTC

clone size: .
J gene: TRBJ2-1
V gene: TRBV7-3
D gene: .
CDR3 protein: CASSLRAPGPFREQFF
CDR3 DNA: TGTGCCAGCAGCTTACGCGCGCCAGGGCCGTTTCGTGAGCAGTTCTTC

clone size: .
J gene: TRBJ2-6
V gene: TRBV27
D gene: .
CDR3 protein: CASSLWQGPTSGANVLTF
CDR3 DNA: TGTGCCAGCAGTTTATGGCAGGGCCCTACCTCTGGGGCCAACGTCCTGACTTTC

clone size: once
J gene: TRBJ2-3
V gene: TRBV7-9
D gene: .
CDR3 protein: CASSLNRATDTQYF
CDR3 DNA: TGTGCCAGCAGCTTAAACAGAGCAACAGATACGCAGTATTTT

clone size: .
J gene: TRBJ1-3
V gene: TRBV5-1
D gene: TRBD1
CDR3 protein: CASSNRTGTGNTIYF
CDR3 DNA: TGCGCCAGCAGTAACCGGACAGGGACTGGAAACACCATATATTTT

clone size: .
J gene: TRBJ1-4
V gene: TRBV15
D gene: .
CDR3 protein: CATSRDQGYFGEANEKLFF
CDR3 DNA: TGTGCCACCAGCAGAGATCAGGGATATTTTGGGGAGGCTAATGAAAAACTGTTTTTT

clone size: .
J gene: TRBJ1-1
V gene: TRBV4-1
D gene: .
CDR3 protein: CASSDRLNTEAFF
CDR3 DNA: TGCGCCAGCAGCGACAGGCTGAACACTGAAGCTTTCTTT

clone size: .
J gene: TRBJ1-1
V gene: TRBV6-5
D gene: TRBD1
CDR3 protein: CASRHDRATEAFF
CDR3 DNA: TGTGCCAGCAGACACGACAGGGCGACTGAAGCTTTCTTT

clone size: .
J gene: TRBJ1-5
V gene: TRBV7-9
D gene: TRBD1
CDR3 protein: CASSYQGAGQPQHF
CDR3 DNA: TGTGCCAGCAGCTATCAGGGGGCCGGTCAGCCCCAGCATTTT

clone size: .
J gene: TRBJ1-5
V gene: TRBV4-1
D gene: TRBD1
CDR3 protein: CASSTHSTGGSNQPQHF
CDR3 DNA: TGCGCCAGCAGCACACACTCGACAGGGGGCAGCAATCAGCCCCAGCATTTT

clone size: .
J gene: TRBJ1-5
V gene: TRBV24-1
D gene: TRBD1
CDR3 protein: CATSDTGDQPQHF
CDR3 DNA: TGTGCCACCAGTGATACAGGGGATCAGCCCCAGCATTTT

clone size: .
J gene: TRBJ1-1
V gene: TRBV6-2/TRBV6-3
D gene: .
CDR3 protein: CASSRSHLAYTEAFF
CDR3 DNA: TGTGCCAGCAGTAGAAGTCACCTCGCGTACACTGAAGCTTTCTTT

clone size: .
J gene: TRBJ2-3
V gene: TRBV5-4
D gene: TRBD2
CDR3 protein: CASSSSGLTDTQYF
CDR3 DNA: TGTGCCAGCAGCTCTAGCGGACTCACAGATACGCAGTATTTT

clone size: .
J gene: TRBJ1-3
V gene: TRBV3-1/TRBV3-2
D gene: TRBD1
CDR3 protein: CASSSGGTGNTIYF
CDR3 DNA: TGTGCCAGCAGCTCAGGGGGCACTGGAAACACCATATATTTT

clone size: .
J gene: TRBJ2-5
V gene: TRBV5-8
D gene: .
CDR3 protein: CASSLILQETQYF
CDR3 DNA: TGTGCCAGCAGCTTGATCTTACAAGAGACCCAGTACTTC

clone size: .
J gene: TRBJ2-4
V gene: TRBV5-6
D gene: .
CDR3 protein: CASSLEAYGGDDIQYF
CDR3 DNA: TGTGCCAGCAGCTTGGAAGCATACGGGGGAGACGACATTCAGTACTTC

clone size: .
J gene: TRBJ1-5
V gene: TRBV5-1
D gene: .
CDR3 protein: CASSPFSGDPTQPQHF
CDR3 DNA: TGCGCCAGCAGCCCCTTCTCGGGGGACCCCACTCAGCCCCAGCATTTT

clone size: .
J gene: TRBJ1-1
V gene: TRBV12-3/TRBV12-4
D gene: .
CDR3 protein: CASSSLTEAFF
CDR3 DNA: TGTGCCAGCAGTTCCCTTACTGAAGCTTTCTTT

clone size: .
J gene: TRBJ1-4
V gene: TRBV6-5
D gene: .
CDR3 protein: CASAFGGVEKLFF
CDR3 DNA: TGTGCCAGCGCATTTGGGGGGGTTGAAAAACTGTTTTTT

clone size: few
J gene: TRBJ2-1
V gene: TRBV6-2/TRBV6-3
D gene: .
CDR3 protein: CASTPPGIGYNEQFF
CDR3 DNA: TGTGCCAGCACCCCCCCAGGGATCGGATACAATGAGCAGTTCTTC

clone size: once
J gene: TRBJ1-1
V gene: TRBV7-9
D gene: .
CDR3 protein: CASRSQPLAAFF
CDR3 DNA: TGTGCCAGCAGGAGTCAACCCCTTGCAGCTTTCTTT

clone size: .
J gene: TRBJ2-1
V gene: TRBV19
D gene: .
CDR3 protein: CASSSFPRSEQFF
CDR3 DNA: TGTGCCAGTAGTTCGTTCCCTCGGAGTGAGCAGTTCTTC

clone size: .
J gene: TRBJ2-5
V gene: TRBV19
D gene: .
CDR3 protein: CASSRGEQETQYF
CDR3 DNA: TGTGCCAGTTCCAGGGGGGAACAAGAGACCCAGTACTTC

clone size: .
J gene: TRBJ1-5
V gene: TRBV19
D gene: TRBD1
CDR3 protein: CASSTGTGYSNQPQHF
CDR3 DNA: TGTGCCAGTAGTACAGGGACAGGGTATAGCAATCAGCCCCAGCATTTT

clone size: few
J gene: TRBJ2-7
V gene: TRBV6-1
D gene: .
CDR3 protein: CASSEFRAYEQYF
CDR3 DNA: TGTGCCAGCAGTGAATTCAGGGCTTACGAGCAGTACTTC

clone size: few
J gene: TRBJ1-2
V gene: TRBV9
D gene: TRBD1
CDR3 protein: CASSVAGQGVDGYTF
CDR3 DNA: TGTGCCAGCAGCGTAGCTGGACAGGGGGTTGATGGCTACACCTTC

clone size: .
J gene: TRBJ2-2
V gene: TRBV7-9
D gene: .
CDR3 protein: CASRPSGGNTGELFF
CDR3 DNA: TGTGCCAGCAGACCTTCCGGGGGGAACACCGGGGAGCTGTTTTTT

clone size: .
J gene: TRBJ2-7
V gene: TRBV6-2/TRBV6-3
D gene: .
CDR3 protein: CASSYSNRGSAYEQYF
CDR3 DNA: TGTGCCAGCAGTTACTCGAATCGGGGAAGTGCCTACGAGCAGTACTTC

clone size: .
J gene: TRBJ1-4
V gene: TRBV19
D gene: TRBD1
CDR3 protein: CASSTGVPGQGAAEKLFF
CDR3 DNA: TGTGCCAGTAGTACAGGCGTCCCGGGACAGGGGGCGGCTGAAAAACTGTTTTTT

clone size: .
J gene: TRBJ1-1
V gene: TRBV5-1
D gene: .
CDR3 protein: CASSLEDREGTEAFF
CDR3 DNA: TGCGCCAGCAGCTTGGAAGACCGAGAGGGCACTGAAGCTTTCTTT

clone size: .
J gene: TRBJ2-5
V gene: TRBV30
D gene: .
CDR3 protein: CAWSVFLPRRETQYF
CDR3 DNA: .

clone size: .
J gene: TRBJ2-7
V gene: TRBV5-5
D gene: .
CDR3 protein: CASGSGGDYEQYF
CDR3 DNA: TGTGCCAGCGGGTCCGGAGGGGACTACGAGCAGTACTTC

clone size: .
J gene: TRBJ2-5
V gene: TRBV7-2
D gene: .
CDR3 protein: CASSQGLADQETQYF
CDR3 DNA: TGTGCCAGCAGCCAGGGGCTAGCGGACCAAGAGACCCAGTACTTC